This T cell receptor beta chain was captured in a study of regulatory T cells in long-lasting Graves disease. This clonotype has only a few counts. Trimming cost V 1 base and J 2 bases; bases outside gene matches: 5. Germline values: CDR1 SSHAT, CDR2 FNYEAQ (reference sequence). This CDR3 is 16 amino acids long. Indicated time point: newly diagnosed GD, antithyroid drugs for less than 3 months. PBMC RNA served as the TCR library source. Construction of TCR beta libraries relied on iRepertoire HTBI primers and on Arm-PCR targeting CDR3 regions. TCRdb passed the multiplex PCR reads through MiXCR, listing each CDR3 protein once. The sample shows 400,000 to 450,000 distinct CDR3 sequences, about 15% of them seen only once. This sample also appeared in a second study, on T cells in Graves' hyperthyroidism and ophthalmopathy. According to that study: Based on clinical symptoms, serum thyroxine and TRAb, thyroid ultrasound and orbital computed tomography, diagnoses were reached. Before onset, ophthalmopathy was predicted by the model a median about 6.2 months earlier.

This clonotype originated in a woman aged 25 to 39 with Graves disease. The gene calls are TRBV7-7 and TRBJ2-3, with TRBD1 matching over 8 bases. The sample was peripheral blood mononuclear cells (PBMCs), taken at new diagnosis, from a patient treated with antithyroid drugs. CDR3 DNA sequence: TGTGCCAGCAGCTTAGGGGACAGGAGAAACACAGATACGCAGTATTTT. Its protein is CASSLGDRRNTDTQYF.